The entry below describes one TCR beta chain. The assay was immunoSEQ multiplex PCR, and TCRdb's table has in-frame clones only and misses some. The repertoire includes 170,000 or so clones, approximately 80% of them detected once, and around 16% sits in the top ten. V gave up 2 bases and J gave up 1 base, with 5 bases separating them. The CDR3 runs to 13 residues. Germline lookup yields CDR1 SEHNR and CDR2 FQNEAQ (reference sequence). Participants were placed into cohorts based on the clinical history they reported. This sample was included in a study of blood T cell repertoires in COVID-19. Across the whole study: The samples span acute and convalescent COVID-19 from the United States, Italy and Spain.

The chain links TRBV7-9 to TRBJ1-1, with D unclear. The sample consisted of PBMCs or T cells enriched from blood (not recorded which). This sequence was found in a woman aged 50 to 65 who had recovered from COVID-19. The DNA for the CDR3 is TGTGCCAGCAGCTTAAGCCAGAACACTGAAGCTTTCTTT. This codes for CASSLSQNTEAFF.